These T cell receptor beta chains were read from a single sample in a study of CD8 T cells in ankylosing spondylitis. TCRdb independently ran MiXCR on the 5' RACE reads; one entry per CDR3 protein. The table shows some 840,000 distinct CDR3 sequences, with about 12% occurring only once. The sequenced sample consisted of blood, either unsorted or a sorted T cell fraction (not recorded which). These receptors were taken from a male donor with ankylosing spondylitis. The CDR3 runs from the conserved cysteine through the conserved F or W. D genes are given only for firm matches. Size values are once, few and many counts, or a class for expanded clones, and some rows have none.

length | D | size | J | V | DNA | CDR3
15 | TRBD1 | few | TRBJ1-3 | TRBV5-1 | TGCGCCAGCAGCGGTAACAGGGGGCGCGGAAACACCATATATTTT | CASSGNRGRGNTIYF
14 | NA | NA | TRBJ2-2 | TRBV5-1 | TGCGCCAGCAGGGGGACGGAGGACACCGGGGAGCTGTTTTTT | CASRGTEDTGELFF
17 | NA | few | TRBJ1-6 | TRBV27 | TGTGCCAGCAGTTTAGTGCAGGGGAGGTCCGATTTCTCACCCCTCCACTTT | CASSLVQGRSDFSPLHF
16 | NA | NA | TRBJ2-5 | TRBV15 | TGTGCCACCAGCAGGAGCCGGGGAGTGAGACGAGAGACCCAGTACTTC | CATSRSRGVRRETQYF
14 | TRBD1 | few | TRBJ1-1 | TRBV6-4 | TGTGCCAGCAGTTGGGGACCGGGACAGGGTGAAGCTTTCTTT | CASSWGPGQGEAFF
14 | NA | few | TRBJ1-6 | TRBV20-1 | TGCAGTGCAAATGGGGGGGCCGGGGATTCACCCCTCCACTTT | CSANGGAGDSPLHF
13 | TRBD1 | many | TRBJ2-7 | TRBV29-1 | TGCAGCGTACAGGGGGCTGGCTCCTACGAGCAGTACTTC | CSVQGAGSYEQYF
13 | NA | few | TRBJ2-3 | TRBV5-1 | TGCGCCAGCAGACCTATACCGGCAGATACGCAGTATTTT | CASRPIPADTQYF
15 | TRBD2 | many | TRBJ2-3 | TRBV7-2 | TGTGCCAGCAGCTTAATAGCGGGGAGCACAGATACGCAGTATTTT | CASSLIAGSTDTQYF
15 | TRBD1 | few | TRBJ2-1 | TRBV10-3 | TGTGCCATCACCCGGGACAGGGGGTTTTCTAATGAGCAGTTCTTC | CAITRDRGFSNEQFF
15 | NA | few | TRBJ2-7 | TRBV28 | TGTGCCAGCAGTTTCAGGGGGAGGGCCGAGTACGAGCAGTACTTC | CASSFRGRAEYEQYF
13 | NA | NA | TRBJ2-1 | TRBV14 | TGTGCCAGCAGCCAAGCCCGTCTGGGATCGCAGTTCTTC | CASSQARLGSQFF
13 | NA | few | TRBJ1-6 | TRBV10-2 | TGCGCCAGCACAGGGCTTGACAATTCACCCCTCCACTTT | CASTGLDNSPLHF
16 | TRBD1 | few | TRBJ1-5 | TRBV20-1 | TGCAGCTTGGTTGGGGGACAGGGTTTAATGGGGCAGCCCCAGCATTTT | CSLVGGQGLMGQPQHF
12 | TRBD2 | few | TRBJ2-1 | TRBV20-1 | TGCAGTGCCGGACTAGCCTACAATGAGCAGTTCTTC | CSAGLAYNEQFF